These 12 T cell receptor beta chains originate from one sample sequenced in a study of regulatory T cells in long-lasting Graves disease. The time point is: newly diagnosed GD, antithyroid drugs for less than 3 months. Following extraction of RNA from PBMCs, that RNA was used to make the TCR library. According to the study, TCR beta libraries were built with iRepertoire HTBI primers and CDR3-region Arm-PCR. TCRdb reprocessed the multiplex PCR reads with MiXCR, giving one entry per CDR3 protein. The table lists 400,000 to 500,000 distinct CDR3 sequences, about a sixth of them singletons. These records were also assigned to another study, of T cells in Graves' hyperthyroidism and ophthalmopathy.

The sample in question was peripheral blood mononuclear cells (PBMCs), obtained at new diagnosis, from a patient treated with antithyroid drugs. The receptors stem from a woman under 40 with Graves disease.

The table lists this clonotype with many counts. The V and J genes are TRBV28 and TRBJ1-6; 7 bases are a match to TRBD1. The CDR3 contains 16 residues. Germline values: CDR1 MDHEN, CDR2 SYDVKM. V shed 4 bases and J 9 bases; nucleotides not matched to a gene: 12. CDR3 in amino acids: CASSSPGEAGGSPLHF. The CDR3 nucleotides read TGTGCCAGCAGTTCCCCCGGGGAGGCAGGGGGTTCACCCCTCCACTTT.

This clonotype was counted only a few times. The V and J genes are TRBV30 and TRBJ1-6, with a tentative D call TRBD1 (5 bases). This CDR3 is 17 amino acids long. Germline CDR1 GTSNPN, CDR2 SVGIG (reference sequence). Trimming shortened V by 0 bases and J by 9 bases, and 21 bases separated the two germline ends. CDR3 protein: CAWSVGAPGGGISPLHF. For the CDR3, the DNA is TGTGCCTGGAGTGTTGGGGCCCCGGGGGGAGGAATTTCACCCCTCCACTTT. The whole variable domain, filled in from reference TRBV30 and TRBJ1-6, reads SQTIHQWPATLVQPVGSPLSLECTVEGTSNPNLYWYRQAAGRGLQLLFYSVGIGQISSEVPQNLSASRPQDRQFILSSKKLLLSDSGFYLCAWSVGAPGGGISPLHFGNGTRLTVT.

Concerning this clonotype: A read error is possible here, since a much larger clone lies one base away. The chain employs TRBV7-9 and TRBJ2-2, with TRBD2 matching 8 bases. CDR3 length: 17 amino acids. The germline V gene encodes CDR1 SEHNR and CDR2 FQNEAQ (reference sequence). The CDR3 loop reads CAGSSLGGGRNTGELFF. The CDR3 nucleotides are TGTGCCGGCAGCTCCCTCGGGGGGGGCCGGAACACCGGGGAGCTGTTTTTT.

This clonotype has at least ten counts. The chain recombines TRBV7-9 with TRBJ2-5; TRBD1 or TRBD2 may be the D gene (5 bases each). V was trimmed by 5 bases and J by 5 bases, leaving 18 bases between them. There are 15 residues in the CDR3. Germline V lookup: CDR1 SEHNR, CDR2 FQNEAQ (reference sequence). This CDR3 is CASSPGTLRVETQYF. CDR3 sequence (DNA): TGTGCCAGCAGCCCCGGGACCCTAAGGGTCGAGACCCAGTACTTC. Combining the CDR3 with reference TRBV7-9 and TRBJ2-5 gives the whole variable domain DTGVSQNPRHKITKRGQNVTFRCDPISEHNRLYWYRQTLGQGPEFLTYFQNEAQLEKSRLLSDRFSAERPKGSFSTLEIQRTEQGDSAMYLCASSPGTLRVETQYFGPGTRLLVL.

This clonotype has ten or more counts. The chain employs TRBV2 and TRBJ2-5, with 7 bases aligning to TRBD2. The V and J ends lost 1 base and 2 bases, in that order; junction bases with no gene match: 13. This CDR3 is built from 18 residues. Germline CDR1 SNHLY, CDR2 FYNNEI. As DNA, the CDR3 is TGTGCCAGCAGTGAAGAAGGTCCCTTTAGCGGGCCGCAAGAGACCCAGTACTTC. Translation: CASSEEGPFSGPQETQYF.

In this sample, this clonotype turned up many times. The CDR3 is CASRAFVGWDRVGTEAFF. The CDR3 region has the DNA TGTGCCAGCAGAGCGTTTGTGGGTTGGGACAGGGTGGGCACTGAAGCTTTCTTT. This chain connects TRBV28 to TRBJ1-1, with TRBD1 matching 9 bases. The J segment lost 4 bases and the V segment lost 6 bases, leaving 18 bases of the junction unmatched. Germline V gene lookup returns CDR1 MDHEN and CDR2 SYDVKM. This CDR3 comprises 18 residues.

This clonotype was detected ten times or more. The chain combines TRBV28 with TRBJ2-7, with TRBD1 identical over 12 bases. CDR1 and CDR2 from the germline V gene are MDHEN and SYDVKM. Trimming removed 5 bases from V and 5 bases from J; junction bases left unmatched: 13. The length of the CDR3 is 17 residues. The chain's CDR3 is CASSQSGGDRGLHEQYF. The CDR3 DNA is TGTGCCAGCAGTCAATCGGGGGGGGACAGGGGGCTGCACGAGCAGTACTTC.

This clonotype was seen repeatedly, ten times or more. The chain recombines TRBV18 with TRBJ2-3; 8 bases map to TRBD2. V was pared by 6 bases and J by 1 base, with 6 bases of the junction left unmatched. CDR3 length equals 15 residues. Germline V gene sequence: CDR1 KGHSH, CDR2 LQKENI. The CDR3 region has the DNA TGTGCCAGCTCTCCCAGCGGGAGCGGCACAGATACGCAGTATTTT. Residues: CASSPSGSGTDTQYF. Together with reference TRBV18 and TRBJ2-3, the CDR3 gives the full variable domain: NAGVMQNPRHLVRRRGQEARLRCSPMKGHSHVYWYRQLPEEGLKFMVYLQKENIIDESGMPKERFSAEFPKEGPSILRIQQVVRGDSAAYFCASSPSGSGTDTQYFGPGTRLTVL.

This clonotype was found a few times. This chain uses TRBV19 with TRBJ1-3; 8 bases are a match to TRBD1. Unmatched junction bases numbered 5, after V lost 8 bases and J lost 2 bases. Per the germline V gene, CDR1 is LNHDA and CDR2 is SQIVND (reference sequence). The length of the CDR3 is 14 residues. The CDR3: CASGGQDPGNTIYF. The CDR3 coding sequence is TGTGCCAGTGGGGGACAGGACCCTGGAAACACCATATATTTT.

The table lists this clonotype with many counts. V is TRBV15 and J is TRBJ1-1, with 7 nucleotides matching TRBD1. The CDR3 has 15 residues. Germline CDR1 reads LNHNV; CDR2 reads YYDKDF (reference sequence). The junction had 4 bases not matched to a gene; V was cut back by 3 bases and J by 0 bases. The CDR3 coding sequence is TGTGCCACCAGCAGGCAGACAGGGTTGAACACTGAAGCTTTCTTT. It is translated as CATSRQTGLNTEAFF.

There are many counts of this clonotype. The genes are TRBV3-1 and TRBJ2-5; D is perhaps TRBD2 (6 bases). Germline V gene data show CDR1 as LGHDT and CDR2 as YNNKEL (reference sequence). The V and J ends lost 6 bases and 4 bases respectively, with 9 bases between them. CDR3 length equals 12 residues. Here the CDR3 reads CASRRGTETQYF. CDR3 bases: TGTGCCAGCAGACGCGGGACAGAGACCCAGTACTTC.

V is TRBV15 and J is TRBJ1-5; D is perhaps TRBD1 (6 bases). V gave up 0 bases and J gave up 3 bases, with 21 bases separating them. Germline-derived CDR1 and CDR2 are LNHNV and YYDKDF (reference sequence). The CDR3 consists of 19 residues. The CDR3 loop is CATSRDKLGHDWVNQPQHF. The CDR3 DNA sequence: TGTGCCACCAGCAGAGATAAGTTGGGACATGATTGGGTCAATCAGCCCCAGCATTTT.